The 19 T cell receptor beta chains below were found in one sample sequenced in a study of T cells in Graves' hyperthyroidism and ophthalmopathy. RNA transcripts gave rise to amplified TCR beta CDR3 regions. A first-round RT-PCR of the TCR CDR3 used the HTBI primer set. TCRdb fed the multiplex PCR reads into MiXCR, producing one record per CDR3 protein. The table records about 380,000 distinct CDR3 sequences, about 14% of them present only once. Sequenced material: blood. These receptors were collected from a woman between 25 and 40 years old with Graves' ophthalmopathy.

This clonotype has ten or more counts. The chain employs TRBV24-1 and TRBJ2-1; either TRBD1 or TRBD2 may supply D (5 bases each). Deletions cut 9 bases from V and 6 bases from J, with 17 bases between. CDR3 length: 14 amino acids. The germline gives CDR1 KGHDR, CDR2 SFDVKD. This CDR3 reads CATQVQGGGNEQFF. CDR3 coding DNA: TGTGCCACCCAGGTCCAGGGTGGGGGCAATGAGCAGTTCTTC.

This clonotype was found a few times. This chain uses TRBV4-1 with TRBJ2-1; 9 bases map to TRBD1. CDR1 is MGHRA, CDR2 YSYEKL, per germline. This CDR3 has 15 residues. Trimming removed 4 bases from V and 4 bases from J; junction bases left unmatched: 5. CDR3 in amino acids: CASSLGQGTYNEQFF. The CDR3 nucleotides are TGCGCCAGCAGCCTAGGACAGGGGACTTACAATGAGCAGTTCTTC.

This clonotype showed up many times. The rearrangement joins TRBV7-8 to TRBJ2-5, with 9 bases lining up with TRBD2. This CDR3 comprises 17 residues. V shed 4 bases and J 10 bases; nucleotides not matched to a gene: 19. Germline V gene data show CDR1 as SGHVS and CDR2 as FQNEAQ. CDR3 sequence (DNA): TGTGCCAGCAGCTACGATCTTAAGCGGGGGGACAAAGAGGTCCAGTACTTC. This codes for CASSYDLKRGDKEVQYF.

This clonotype has at least ten counts. The V gene is TRBV12-3 or TRBV12-4, the J gene TRBJ2-4; 7 nucleotides align to TRBD1. This CDR3 contains 17 residues. Unmatched junction bases numbered 10, after V lost 5 bases and J lost 0 bases. Here the CDR3 reads CASSPPGQQLAKNIQYF. Written as DNA, the CDR3 is TGTGCCAGCAGTCCGCCGGGACAGCAATTAGCCAAAAACATTCAGTACTTC.

This clonotype was detected many times. V and J are TRBV20-1 and TRBJ2-6; D may be TRBD1 (6 bases). The CDR3 totals 16 residues. The germline CDR1 and CDR2 sequences are DFQATT and SNEGSKA (reference sequence). V was pared by 5 bases and J by 0 bases, with 14 bases between. This CDR3 is CSASGTPGSGANVLTF. The DNA of the CDR3 is TGCAGTGCTTCCGGGACACCCGGCTCTGGGGCCAACGTCCTGACTTTC.

The chain couples TRBV13 to TRBJ2-3; 12 nucleotides line up with TRBD2. This CDR3 spans 17 amino acids. The V gene end was trimmed by 5 bases and the J gene end by 2 bases; junction bases not matched to a gene: 8. The germline gives CDR1 PRHDT, CDR2 FYEKMQ (reference sequence). CDR3 in DNA: TGTGCCAGCAGCCACGGGCTAGCGGGGGGGCCCACAGATACGCAGTATTTT. Translation gives CASSHGLAGGPTDTQYF.

V gene TRBV3-1 combines with J gene TRBJ2-5; D is perhaps TRBD2 (5 bases). The CDR3 runs to 13 residues. The V end was cut by 0 bases, the J end by 5 bases, with 7 bases between. Germline CDR1 and CDR2: LGHDT and YNNKEL (reference sequence). The CDR3 nucleotides read TGTGCCAGCAGCCAAGATCAGCGGGAGACCCAGTACTTC. Residues: CASSQDQRETQYF.

This clonotype was detected a few times. CDR3 sequence reads: CATSDPGTGHNYGYTF. The CDR3 bases are TGTGCCACCAGTGATCCGGGGACAGGCCATAACTATGGCTACACCTTC. The J gene is TRBJ1-2, the V gene TRBV24-1, with TRBD1 matching 8 bases. There are 16 residues in the CDR3. J gave up 1 base and V 3 bases, and 6 bases lay outside the gene matches. CDR1 is KGHDR and CDR2 is SFDVKD in the germline V gene.

This clonotype was counted ten times or more. The chain is built from TRBV3-1 and TRBJ2-1, with D maybe TRBD1 (6 bases). This CDR3 has 16 residues. Between the trimmed V and J ends, which lost 6 bases and 2 bases, there was a span of 17 bases. Germline lookup yields CDR1 LGHDT and CDR2 YNNKEL (reference sequence). CDR3: CASRRQGGSTYNEQFF. Here the CDR3 DNA reads TGTGCCAGCAGGCGCCAAGGGGGTAGTACCTACAATGAGCAGTTCTTC.

This clonotype appeared many times. The chain has TRBV27 and TRBJ2-7; 7 bases are a match to TRBD1. CDR1 is MNHEY and CDR2 is SMNVEV in the germline V gene (reference sequence). This CDR3 has 14 amino acids. Trimming at V came to 6 bases and at J to 3 bases, leaving 8 bases not matched to a gene. DNA for the CDR3: TGTGCCAGCAGCCTACAGGGGAAGAGCTACGAGCAGTACTTC. Protein sequence: CASSLQGKSYEQYF.

A few counts support this clonotype. The J gene is TRBJ2-2, the V gene TRBV5-6, with no clear D. V was shortened by 0 bases and J by 6 bases, with 9 bases between the two germline ends. Germline CDR1 reads SGHDT; CDR2 reads YYEEEE. This CDR3 spans 14 amino acids. The CDR3 here is CASSLGLSAGELFF. The CDR3 region has the DNA TGTGCCAGCAGCTTGGGTTTGTCTGCCGGGGAGCTGTTTTTT. Full variable domain (remainder filled in from reference TRBV5-6 and TRBJ2-2): DAGVTQSPTHLIKTRGQQVTLRCSPKSGHDTVSWYQQALGQGPQFIFQYYEEEERQRGNFPDRFSGHQFPNYSSELNVNALLLGDSALYLCASSLGLSAGELFFGEGSRLTVL.

This chain uses TRBV29-1 with TRBJ1-1, with D perhaps matching TRBD1 (5 bases). The germline CDR1 and CDR2 sequences are SQVTM and ANQGSEA. V shed 3 bases and J shed 0 bases, with 11 bases lying between them. CDR3 length: 14 amino acids. The CDR3 sequence is CSVEGVIMNTEAFF. The CDR3 nucleotides read TGCAGCGTTGAGGGGGTGATTATGAACACTGAAGCTTTCTTT.

This clonotype showed up just a few times. J is TRBJ1-5 and V is TRBV4-2; D not resolved. The CDR3 consists of 15 residues. V was trimmed by 0 bases and J by 2 bases, leaving 8 bases between them. From germline, CDR1 is LGHNA and CDR2 YNFKEQ. CDR3 bases: TGTGCCAGCAGCCAAGATACGCAACGCAATCAGCCCCAGCATTTT. It specifies CASSQDTQRNQPQHF.

This clonotype was recorded many times. This chain links TRBV12-5 with TRBJ2-1; D is perhaps TRBD2 (6 bases). Trimming took off 9 bases at V and 8 bases at J, with 20 bases between the two ends. Germline assignment: CDR1 LGHNT and CDR2 FRNRAP. CDR3 length equals 14 residues. CDR3 region: CASTKLPEGYEQFF. The CDR3 region has the DNA TGTGCTAGCACCAAACTCCCGGAGGGCTATGAGCAGTTCTTC. The complete variable domain, with remaining parts taken from reference TRBV12-5 and TRBJ2-1, reads DARVTQTPRHKVTEMGQEVTMRCQPILGHNTVFWYRQTMMQGLELLAYFRNRAPLDDSGMPKDRFSAEMPDATLATLKIQPSEPRDSAVYFCASTKLPEGYEQFFGPGTRLTVL.

V is TRBV6-1 and J is TRBJ1-6; D not certain. Germline CDR1 MNHNS, CDR2 SASEGT. Trimming shortened V by 5 bases and J by 7 bases, and 18 bases separated the two germline ends. CDR3 length: 16 amino acids. Here the CDR3 DNA reads TGTGCCAGCAGTTCAACAGTGGGGAGGAACAATTCACCCCTCCACTTT. This codes for CASSSTVGRNNSPLHF.

V usage is TRBV4-1 and J usage is TRBJ2-1, with 11 bases lining up with TRBD2. CDR3 size: 16 residues. V dropped 0 bases and J dropped 4; count of bases not matched to a gene: 2. Germline V gene sequence: CDR1 MGHRA, CDR2 YSYEKL. CDR3 loop: CASSQDPSGGYNEQFF. In nucleotides, the CDR3 is TGCGCCAGCAGCCAAGATCCTAGCGGGGGGTACAATGAGCAGTTCTTC.

This clonotype was detected ten times or more. The gene calls are TRBV11-2 and TRBJ1-2, with D tentatively TRBD1 (5 bases). The CDR3 runs 14 residues. Germline V lookup: CDR1 SGHAT, CDR2 FQNNGV. V shed 1 base and J shed 4 bases, with 10 bases lying between them. CDR3 DNA sequence: TGTGCCAGCAGCTTAGGTGTGGGGACCTATGGCTACACCTTC. Its protein product is CASSLGVGTYGYTF.

This clonotype was detected many times. The chain couples TRBV7-3 to TRBJ2-5; 7 bases align to TRBD2. The CDR3 runs 15 residues. The germline gives CDR1 SGHTA, CDR2 FQGTGA. After removal of 3 bases from V and 2 bases from J, the junction contained 6 bases not matched to a gene. CDR3 sequence reads: CASSFLGSGQETQYF. The CDR3 DNA follows: TGTGCCAGCAGCTTCCTGGGTAGCGGGCAAGAGACCCAGTACTTC.

This clonotype has at least ten counts. This chain links TRBV13 with TRBJ2-5, with unresolved D. The CDR3 runs to 12 residues. Germline V gene data show CDR1 as PRHDT and CDR2 as FYEKMQ (reference sequence). The germline V and J ends were trimmed by 5 bases and 5 bases, with 9 bases remaining between them. The DNA for the CDR3 is TGTGCCAGCAGCGCCAGCAGGGAGACCCAGTACTTC. Its protein is CASSASRETQYF.